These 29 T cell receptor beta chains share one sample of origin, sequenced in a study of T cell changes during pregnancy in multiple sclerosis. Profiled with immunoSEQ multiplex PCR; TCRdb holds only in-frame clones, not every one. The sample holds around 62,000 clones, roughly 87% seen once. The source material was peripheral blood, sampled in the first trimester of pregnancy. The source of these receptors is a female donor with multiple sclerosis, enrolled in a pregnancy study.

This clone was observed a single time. The CDR3 coding sequence is TGTGCCAGCAGCGCCGGTCGGATAGGGCAGGGAACAGATACGCAGTATTTT. Translated: CASSAGRIGQGTDTQYF. This chain uses TRBV7-9 with TRBJ2-3, with D perhaps TRBD1 (5 bases). Germline assignment: CDR1 SEHNR and CDR2 FQNEAQ (reference sequence). V lost 5 bases and J 3 bases, leaving 21 bases between the germline ends. This CDR3 is built from 17 residues.

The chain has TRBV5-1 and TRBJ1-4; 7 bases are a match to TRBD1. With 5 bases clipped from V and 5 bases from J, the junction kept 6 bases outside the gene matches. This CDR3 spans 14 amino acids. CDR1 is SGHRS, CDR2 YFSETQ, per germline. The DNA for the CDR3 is TGCGCCAGCAGTCGGGACAGCCTAAATGAAAAACTGTTTTTT. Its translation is CASSRDSLNEKLFF.

The CDR3, as DNA: TGTGCCAGCAGTCCCCCCCCAGGGGGCAGTGAGCAGTTCTTC. Protein: CASSPPPGGSEQFF. The rearrangement uses TRBV2 and TRBJ2-1, with TRBD1 identical over 8 bases. Germline V gene lookup returns CDR1 SNHLY and CDR2 FYNNEI. This CDR3 has 14 residues. V shed 5 bases, J shed 9 bases, and the junction held 9 bases outside the gene matches.

The CDR3: CASSEAGQYYEQYF. CDR3 bases: TGTGCCAGCAGTGAAGCGGGACAGTACTACGAGCAGTACTTC. The gene calls are TRBV6-1 and TRBJ2-7, with TRBD1 matching over 7 bases. This CDR3 is built from 14 residues. With V trimmed by 0 bases and J by 3 bases, 2 bases remained unmatched. Germline CDR1 is MNHNS and CDR2 is SASEGT.

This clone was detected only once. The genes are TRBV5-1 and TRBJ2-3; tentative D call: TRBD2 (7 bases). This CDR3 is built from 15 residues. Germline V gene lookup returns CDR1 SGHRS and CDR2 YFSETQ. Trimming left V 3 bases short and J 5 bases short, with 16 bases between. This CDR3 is CASSWNGGLGDTQYF. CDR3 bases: TGCGCCAGCAGCTGGAACGGGGGGCTGGGAGATACGCAGTATTTT.

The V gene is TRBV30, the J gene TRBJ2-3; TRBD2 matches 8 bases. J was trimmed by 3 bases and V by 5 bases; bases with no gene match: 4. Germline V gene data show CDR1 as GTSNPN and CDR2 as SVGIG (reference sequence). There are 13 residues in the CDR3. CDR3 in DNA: TGTGCCTGGCGGGGGGGCAGGACAGATACGCAGTATTTT. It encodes CAWRGGRTDTQYF.

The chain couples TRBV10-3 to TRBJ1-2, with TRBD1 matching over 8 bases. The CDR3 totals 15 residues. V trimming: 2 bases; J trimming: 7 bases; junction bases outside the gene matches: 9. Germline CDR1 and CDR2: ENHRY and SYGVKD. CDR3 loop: CAISEAAGGASGYTF. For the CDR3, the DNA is TGTGCCATCAGTGAGGCAGCAGGGGGCGCGTCTGGCTACACCTTC.

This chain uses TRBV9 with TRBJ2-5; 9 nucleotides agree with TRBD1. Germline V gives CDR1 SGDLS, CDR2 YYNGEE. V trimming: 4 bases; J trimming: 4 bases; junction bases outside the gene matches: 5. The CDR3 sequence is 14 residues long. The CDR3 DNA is TGTGCCAGCAGCATCGACAGGGGGGGAGAGACCCAGTACTTC. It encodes CASSIDRGGETQYF. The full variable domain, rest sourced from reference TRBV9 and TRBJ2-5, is DSGVTQTPKHLITATGQRVTLRCSPRSGDLSVYWYQQSLDQGLQFLIQYYNGEERAKGNILERFSAQQFPDLHSELNLSSLELGDSALYFCASSIDRGGETQYFGPGTRLLVL.

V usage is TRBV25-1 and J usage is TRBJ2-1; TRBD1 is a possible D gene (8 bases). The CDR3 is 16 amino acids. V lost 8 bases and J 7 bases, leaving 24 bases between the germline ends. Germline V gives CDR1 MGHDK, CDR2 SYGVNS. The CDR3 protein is CASGPSTGEGQNEQFF. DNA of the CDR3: TGTGCCAGCGGCCCCTCGACAGGGGAGGGCCAGAATGAGCAGTTCTTC.

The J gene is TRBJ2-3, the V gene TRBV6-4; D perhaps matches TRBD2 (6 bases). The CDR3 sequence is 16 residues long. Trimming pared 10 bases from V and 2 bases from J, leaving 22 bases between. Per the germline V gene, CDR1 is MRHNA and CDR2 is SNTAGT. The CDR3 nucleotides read TGTGCCACCCAATTCCTTCGACTAGGGAACACAGATACGCAGTATTTT. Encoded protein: CATQFLRLGNTDTQYF.

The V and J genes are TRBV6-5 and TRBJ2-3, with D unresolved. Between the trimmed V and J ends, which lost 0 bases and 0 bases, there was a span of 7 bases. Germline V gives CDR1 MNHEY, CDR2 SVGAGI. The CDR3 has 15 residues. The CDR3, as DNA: TGTGCCAGCAGTTACTCGTTTACTAGCACAGATACGCAGTATTTT. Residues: CASSYSFTSTDTQYF.

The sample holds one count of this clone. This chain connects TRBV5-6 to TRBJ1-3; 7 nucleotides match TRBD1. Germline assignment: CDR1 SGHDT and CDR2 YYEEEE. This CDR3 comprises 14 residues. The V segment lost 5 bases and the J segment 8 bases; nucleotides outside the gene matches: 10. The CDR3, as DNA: TGTGCCAGCAGGAAAACAGGGGCTGGGGACACCATATATTTT. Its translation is CASRKTGAGDTIYF.

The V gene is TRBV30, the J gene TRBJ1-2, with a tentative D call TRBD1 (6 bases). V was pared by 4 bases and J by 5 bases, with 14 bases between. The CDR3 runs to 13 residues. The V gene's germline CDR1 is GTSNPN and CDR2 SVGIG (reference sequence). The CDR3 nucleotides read TGTGCCTGGATCAGGGGTTCCATTTATGGCTACACCTTC. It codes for CAWIRGSIYGYTF.

The CDR3 sequence is CASSPRQLNTEAFF. CDR3 bases: TGTGCCAGCAGCCCCCGACAGCTGAACACTGAAGCTTTCTTT. The chain carries TRBV7-2 and TRBJ1-1; a possible D gene is TRBD1 (5 bases). The V gene's germline CDR1 is SGHTA and CDR2 FQGNSA. The CDR3 runs 14 residues. Trimming stripped 5 bases from V and 0 bases from J, with 10 bases between. Complete variable domain (other parts from reference TRBV7-2 and TRBJ1-1): GAGVSQSPSNKVTEKGKDVELRCDPISGHTALYWYRQSLGQGLEFLIYFQGNSAPDKSGLPSDRFSAERTGGSVSTLTIQRTQQEDSAVYLCASSPRQLNTEAFFGQGTRLTVV.

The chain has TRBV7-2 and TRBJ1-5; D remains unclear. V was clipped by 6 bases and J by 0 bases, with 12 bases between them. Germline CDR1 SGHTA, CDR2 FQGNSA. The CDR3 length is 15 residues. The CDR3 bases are TGTGCCAGCAGGCTAGGATTACTTAGCAATCAGCCCCAGCATTTT. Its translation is CASRLGLLSNQPQHF.

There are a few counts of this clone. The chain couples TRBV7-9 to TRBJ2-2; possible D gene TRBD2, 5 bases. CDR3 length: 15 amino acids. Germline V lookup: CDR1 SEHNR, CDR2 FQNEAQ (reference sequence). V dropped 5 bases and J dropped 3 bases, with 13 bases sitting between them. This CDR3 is CASSAPLRDTGELFF. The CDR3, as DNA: TGTGCCAGCAGCGCACCTCTGAGGGACACCGGGGAGCTGTTTTTT. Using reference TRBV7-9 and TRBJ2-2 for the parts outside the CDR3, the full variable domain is DTGVSQNPRHKITKRGQNVTFRCDPISEHNRLYWYRQTLGQGPEFLTYFQNEAQLEKSRLLSDRFSAERPKGSFSTLEIQRTEQGDSAMYLCASSAPLRDTGELFFGEGSRLTVL.

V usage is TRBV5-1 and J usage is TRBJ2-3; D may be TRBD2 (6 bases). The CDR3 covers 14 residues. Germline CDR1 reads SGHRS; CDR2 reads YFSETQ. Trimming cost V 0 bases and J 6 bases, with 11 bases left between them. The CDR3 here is CASSLAAGWDTQYF. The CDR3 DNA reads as TGCGCCAGCAGCTTGGCCGCGGGGTGGGATACGCAGTATTTT.

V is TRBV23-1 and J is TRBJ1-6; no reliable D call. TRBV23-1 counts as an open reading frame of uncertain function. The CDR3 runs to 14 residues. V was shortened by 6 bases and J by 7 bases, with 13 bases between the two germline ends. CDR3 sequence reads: CASSPQRRNSPLHF. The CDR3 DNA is TGCGCCAGCAGCCCTCAACGGAGAAATTCACCCCTCCACTTT.

CDR3 coding DNA: TGCGCCAGCAGCTTGAGCCAGGGGGCTATAAGAGGCTACACCTTC. This encodes CASSLSQGAIRGYTF. This sequence joins TRBV5-1 and TRBJ1-2; 8 bases are a match to TRBD1. V shed 1 base and J 8 bases; nucleotides not matched to a gene: 10. Germline V gene data show CDR1 as SGHRS and CDR2 as YFSETQ. This CDR3 is built from 15 residues.

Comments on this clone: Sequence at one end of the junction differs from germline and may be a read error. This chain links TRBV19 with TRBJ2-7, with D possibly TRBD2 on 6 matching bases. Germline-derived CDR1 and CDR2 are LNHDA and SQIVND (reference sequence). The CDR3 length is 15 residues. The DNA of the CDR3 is TGTGCCACTAGTGGGGGGTTTGGGAGCTCCTACGAGCAGTACTTC. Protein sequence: CATSGGFGSSYEQYF.

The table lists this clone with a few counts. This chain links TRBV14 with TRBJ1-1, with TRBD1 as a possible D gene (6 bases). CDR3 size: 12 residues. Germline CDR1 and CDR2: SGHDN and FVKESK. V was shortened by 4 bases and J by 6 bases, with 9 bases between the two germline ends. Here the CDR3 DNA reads TGTGCCAGCAGCCTACAGGGACCTGAAGCTTTCTTT. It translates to CASSLQGPEAFF.

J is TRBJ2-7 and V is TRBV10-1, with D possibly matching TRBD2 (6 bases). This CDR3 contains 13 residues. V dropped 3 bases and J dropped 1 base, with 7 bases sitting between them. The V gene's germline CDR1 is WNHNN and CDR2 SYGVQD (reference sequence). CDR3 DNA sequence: TGCGCCAGCAGTGAAGCGGGTTCCTACGAGCAGTACTTC. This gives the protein CASSEAGSYEQYF.

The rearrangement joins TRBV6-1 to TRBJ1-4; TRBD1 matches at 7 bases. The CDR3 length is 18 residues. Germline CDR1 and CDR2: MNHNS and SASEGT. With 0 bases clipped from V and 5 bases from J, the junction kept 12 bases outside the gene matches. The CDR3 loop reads CASSEAGPYRQGNEKLFF. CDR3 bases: TGTGCCAGCAGTGAAGCGGGTCCCTATCGACAGGGCAATGAAAAACTGTTTTTT.

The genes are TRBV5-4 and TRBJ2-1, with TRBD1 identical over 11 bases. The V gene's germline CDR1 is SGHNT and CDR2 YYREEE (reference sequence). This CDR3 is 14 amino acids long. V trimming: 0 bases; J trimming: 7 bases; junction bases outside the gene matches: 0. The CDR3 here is CASSLGDRGNEQFF. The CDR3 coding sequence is TGTGCCAGCAGCTTGGGGGACAGGGGGAATGAGCAGTTCTTC.

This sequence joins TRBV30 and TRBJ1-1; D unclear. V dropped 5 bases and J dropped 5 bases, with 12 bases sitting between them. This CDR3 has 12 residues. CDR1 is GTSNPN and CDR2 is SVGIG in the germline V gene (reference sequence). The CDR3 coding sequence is TGTGCCTGGGCCCAGACGGGAACTGAAGCTTTCTTT. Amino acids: CAWAQTGTEAFF.

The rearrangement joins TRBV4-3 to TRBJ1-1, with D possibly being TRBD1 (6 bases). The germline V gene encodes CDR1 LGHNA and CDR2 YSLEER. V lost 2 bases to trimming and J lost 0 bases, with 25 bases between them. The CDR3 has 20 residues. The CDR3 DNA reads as TGCGCCAGCAGCCAACAGATGGCCAGGGGTTGGGCCATCATGAACACTGAAGCTTTCTTT. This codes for CASSQQMARGWAIMNTEAFF.

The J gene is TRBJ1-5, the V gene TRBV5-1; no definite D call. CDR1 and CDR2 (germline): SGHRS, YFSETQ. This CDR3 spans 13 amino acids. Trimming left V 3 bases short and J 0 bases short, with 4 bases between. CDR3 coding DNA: TGCGCCAGCAGCTCTAATAGCAATCAGCCCCAGCATTTT. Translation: CASSSNSNQPQHF.

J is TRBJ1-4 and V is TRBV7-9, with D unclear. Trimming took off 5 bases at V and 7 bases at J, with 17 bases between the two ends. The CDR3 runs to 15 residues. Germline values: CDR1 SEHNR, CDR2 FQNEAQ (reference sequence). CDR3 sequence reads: CASSLGGYWGEKLFF. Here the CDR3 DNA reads TGTGCCAGCAGCCTAGGAGGGTACTGGGGTGAAAAACTGTTTTTT.

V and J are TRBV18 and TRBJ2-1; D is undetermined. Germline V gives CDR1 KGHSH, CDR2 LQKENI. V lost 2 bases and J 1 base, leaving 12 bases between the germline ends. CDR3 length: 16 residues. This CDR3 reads CASSPRTGGSYNEQFF. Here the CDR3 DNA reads TGTGCCAGCTCACCAAGAACCGGCGGTTCCTACAATGAGCAGTTCTTC.